The 13 T cell receptor beta chains presented below share a single source sample, sequenced in a study of human T cells and chemical hapten exposure. One entry per CDR3 protein, called by TCRdb with MiXCR from the RACE reads. The repertoire includes about 37,000 distinct CDR3 sequences, 5% to 7% of them detected once, and roughly 9.2% sits in the top ten. As for time point: patch test 1, 2 weeks after DPC sensitization. Treatment described: therapeutic diphenylcyclopropenone sensitization with weekly scalp DPC. Whole blood that had not been fractionated was the source of extracted total RNA. The input for sequencing was whole blood, taken in connection with sensitization to the hapten diphenylcyclopropenone (DPC). These TCRs come from a woman aged 25-40 years with alopecia areata. Some clones in this sample may be carry-over from other donors' samples.

This clonotype was found a few times. V is TRBV7-2 and J is TRBJ1-2; D gene uncertain. Germline-derived CDR1 and CDR2 are SGHTA and FQGNSA. The CDR3 covers 14 residues. The V and J ends lost 5 bases and 4 bases respectively, with 14 bases between them. The CDR3 DNA is TGTGCCAGCAGCACAGAGCCCTCTGCCTATGGCTACACCTTC. Translation gives CASSTEPSAYGYTF.

This clonotype was detected only a few times. The rearrangement uses TRBV12-3 or TRBV12-4 and TRBJ2-3, with 8 bases identical to TRBD2. This CDR3 region has 16 residues. V shed 1 base, J shed 1 base, and the junction held 4 bases outside the gene matches. The CDR3 loop reads CASSLVATSGTDTQYF. The CDR3 DNA reads TGTGCCAGCAGTTTAGTAGCGACTAGCGGCACAGATACGCAGTATTTT.

The chain is built from TRBV11-2 and TRBJ2-1; 8 nucleotides match TRBD2. Germline V gives CDR1 SGHAT, CDR2 FQNNGV. The CDR3 runs 16 residues. V was pared by 0 bases and J by 2 bases, with 3 bases of the junction left unmatched. Written as DNA, the CDR3 is TGTGCCAGCAGCTTAGACGAGCGGGGGCCCTACAATGAGCAGTTCTTC. Amino acid sequence: CASSLDERGPYNEQFF.

The chain carries TRBV27 and TRBJ2-3, with 11 bases identical to TRBD2. Germline CDR1 MNHEY, CDR2 SMNVEV (reference sequence). The CDR3 is made up of 13 amino acids. Germline trimming cut 6 bases from V and 10 bases from J; bases unmatched to any gene: 6. The CDR3 reads CASRLMGLAAQYF. CDR3 bases: TGTGCCAGCAGGTTAATGGGACTAGCGGCGCAGTATTTT.

This clonotype has more than one count but fewer than ten. The chain recombines TRBV20-1 with TRBJ2-1; tentatively, D is TRBD2 (7 bases). Trimming shortened V by 7 bases and J by 3 bases, and 16 bases separated the two germline ends. Germline CDR1 is DFQATT and CDR2 is SNEGSKA (reference sequence). This CDR3 contains 14 residues. The CDR3 nucleotides are TGCAGTGGGAGTGGGGGGGCCTTCTACAATGAGCAGTTCTTC. As protein: CSGSGGAFYNEQFF.

The sample holds many counts of this clonotype. The chain is built from TRBV10-3 and TRBJ1-1; D may be TRBD1 (6 bases). CDR1 is ENHRY, CDR2 SYGVKD, per germline. Trimming pared 0 bases from V and 1 base from J, leaving 15 bases between. The CDR3 length is 17 residues. CDR3 in amino acids: CAISESVSTGTNTEAFF. DNA for the CDR3: TGTGCCATCAGTGAGTCGGTTTCTACAGGGACGAACACTGAAGCTTTCTTT.

This clonotype was seen ten or more times. The chain uses TRBV20-1 and TRBJ1-5; TRBD1 aligns across 7 bases. The CDR3 has 14 residues. Per germline, CDR1 DFQATT and CDR2 SNEGSKA (reference sequence). CDR3 sequence (DNA): TGCAGCTTCACTATAGGGGGCGCGGAACAGCCCCAGCATTTT. It yields the protein CSFTIGGAEQPQHF.

In its sample, this clonotype was seen many times. This chain connects TRBV3-1 to TRBJ1-1, with D possibly matching TRBD1 (5 bases). Per the germline V gene, CDR1 is LGHDT and CDR2 is YNNKEL (reference sequence). This CDR3 comprises 13 residues. Trimming removed 4 bases at V and 0 bases at J, with 6 bases between. CDR3 nucleotide sequence: TGTGCCAGCAGCCCGACAGTGAACACTGAAGCTTTCTTT. This sequence encodes CASSPTVNTEAFF. The variable domain in full, completed from reference TRBV3-1 and TRBJ1-1, reads DTAVSQTPKYLVTQMGNDKSIKCEQNLGHDTMYWYKQDSKKFLKIMFSYNNKELIINETVPNRFSPKSPDKAHLNLHINSLELGDSAVYFCASSPTVNTEAFFGQGTRLTVV.

The chain has TRBV19 and TRBJ2-1, with D unresolved. Germline CDR1 is LNHDA and CDR2 is SQIVND (reference sequence). V dropped 3 bases and J dropped 12 bases, with 12 bases sitting between them. The CDR3 is made up of 12 amino acids. DNA for the CDR3: TGTGCCAGTAGTATCTCAATGGGCGCGCAGTTCTTC. It encodes CASSISMGAQFF.

This clonotype was detected only a few times. This chain's CDR3 is CASSLSGGYTDTQYF. The CDR3, as DNA: TGTGCCAGCAGTCTTAGCGGGGGGTACACAGATACGCAGTATTTT. This chain connects TRBV28 to TRBJ2-3; TRBD2 matches 10 bases. This CDR3 is built from 15 residues. Germline CDR1 and CDR2: MDHEN and SYDVKM. V was pared by 5 bases and J by 2 bases, with 4 bases of the junction left unmatched.

The table lists this clonotype with a few counts. This chain joins TRBV29-1 and TRBJ2-5, with a possible D match to TRBD2 (7 bases). V was trimmed by 6 bases and J by 1 base, leaving 27 bases between them. The CDR3 totals 18 residues. The germline CDR1 and CDR2 sequences are SQVTM and ANQGSEA. The CDR3 protein is CSVLPRAGAYALQETQYF. The CDR3 nucleotides are TGCAGCGTCCTTCCCAGGGCGGGGGCCTATGCCCTCCAAGAGACCCAGTACTTC.

This clonotype was seen ten or more times. The V gene is TRBV5-1, the J gene TRBJ1-1; D possibly corresponds to TRBD1 (5 bases). CDR3 length: 12 residues. Per germline, CDR1 SGHRS and CDR2 YFSETQ. V was shortened by 5 bases and J by 3 bases, with 8 bases between the two germline ends. The CDR3 sequence: CASRSTDTEAFF. CDR3 in DNA: TGCGCCAGCAGATCGACAGACACTGAAGCTTTCTTT.

This clonotype occurred many times. The J gene is TRBJ1-5, the V gene TRBV21-1; the D call in the table, TRBD1, was not verified against the DNA. TRBV21-1 constitutes a pseudogene. This CDR3 is built from 20 residues. The DNA for the CDR3 is TGTGCCAGCAGCTCGAATTTCAGGGGAAGCTCCCGATTCTTGTATCAGCCCCAGCATTTT. It is translated as CASSSNFRGSSRFLYQPQHF.